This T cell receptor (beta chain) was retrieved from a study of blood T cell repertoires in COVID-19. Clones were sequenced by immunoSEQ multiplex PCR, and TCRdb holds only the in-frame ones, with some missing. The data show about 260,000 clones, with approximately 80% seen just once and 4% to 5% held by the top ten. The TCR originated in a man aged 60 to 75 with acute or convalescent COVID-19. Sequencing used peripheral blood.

The CDR3: CASSQGPGTSGKGEQYF. In DNA, the CDR3 is TGCGCCAGCAGCCAAGGTCCCGGGACTAGCGGGAAGGGCGAGCAGTACTTC. V is TRBV4-1 and J is TRBJ2-7, with 13 bases matching TRBD2. Looked up from germline, CDR1 is MGHRA and CDR2 is YSYEKL. The V and J ends lost 1 base and 6 bases, in that order; junction bases with no gene match: 9. The CDR3 extends over 17 amino acids.